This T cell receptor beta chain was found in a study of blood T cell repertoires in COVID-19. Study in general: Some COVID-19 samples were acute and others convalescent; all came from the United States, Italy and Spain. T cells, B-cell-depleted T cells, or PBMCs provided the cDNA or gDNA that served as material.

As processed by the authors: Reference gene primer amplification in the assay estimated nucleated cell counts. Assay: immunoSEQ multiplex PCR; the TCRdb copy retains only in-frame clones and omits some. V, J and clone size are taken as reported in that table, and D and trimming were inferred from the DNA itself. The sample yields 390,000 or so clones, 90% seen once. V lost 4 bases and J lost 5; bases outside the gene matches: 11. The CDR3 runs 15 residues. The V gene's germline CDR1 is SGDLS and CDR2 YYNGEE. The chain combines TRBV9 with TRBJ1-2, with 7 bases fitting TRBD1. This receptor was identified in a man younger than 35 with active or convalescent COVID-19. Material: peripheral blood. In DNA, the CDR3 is TGTGCCAGCAGCCAAGCCGGGGACAGTTTTTATGGCTACACCTTC. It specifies CASSQAGDSFYGYTF. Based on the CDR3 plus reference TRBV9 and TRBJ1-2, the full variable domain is DSGVTQTPKHLITATGQRVTLRCSPRSGDLSVYWYQQSLDQGLQFLIQYYNGEERAKGNILERFSAQQFPDLHSELNLSSLELGDSALYFCASSQAGDSFYGYTFGSGTRLTVV.